This record covers a single T cell receptor beta chain. The sample's time point: acute infectious mononucleosis, at clinical presentation within 2 weeks of symptom onset (visit 1). Cells were sorted with PE-conjugated BRLF1 109-117 tetramer. The data derive from a study of blood T cell repertoires in acute mononucleosis. General observations from the study: BRLF1 YVL-BR selection relied mostly on TCRalpha CDR3 motifs, little on TCRbeta. Low acute-to-convalescent clonotype overlap might partly reflect sampling error.

CDR3 length: 12 amino acids. Per the germline V gene, CDR1 is SQVTM and CDR2 is ANQGSEA. The V end was cut by 8 bases, the J end by 0 bases, with 10 bases between. cDNA came from RNA of at least 9,000 tetramer+ CD8 T cells. Using immunoSEQ multiplex PCR, the repertoire was profiled, and TCRdb retains in-frame clones only, with some absent. Among several thousand clones, less than 30% were seen once, and the ten largest hold around 28%. This TCR was recovered from a woman aged 18 to 35 with infectious mononucleosis caused by EBV. The rearrangement links TRBV29-1 to TRBJ1-2; D remains unclear. The sequences come from EBV YVL epitope tetramer+ CD8+ T cells sorted from PBMCs, collected during acute infectious mononucleosis. As to subset: CD8 T cells binding a tetramer with EBV BRLF1 109-117 peptide (YVL-BR). The CDR3 protein is CSFQESNYGYTF. The CDR3 region has the DNA TGCAGCTTTCAAGAGTCTAACTATGGCTACACCTTC.